This entry describes one TCR beta chain. No antigen is known for it. After removal of 4 bases from V and 3 bases from J, the junction contained 6 bases not matched to a gene. In germline, CDR1 is SNHLY, CDR2 FYNNEI. This CDR3 spans 15 amino acids. PCR employed 60 Vbeta and 13 Jbeta primers. Clones were sequenced by immunoSEQ multiplex PCR, and TCRdb holds only the in-frame ones, with some missing. Of a few hundred thousand clones listed, roughly 80% are singletons. The sample comes from a study of cytomegalovirus exposure and HLA in healthy donors. Study observations and caveats: The study recorded about 150 TCR beta chains that were cytomegalovirus-associated.

The sequencing input was PBMCs. The chain employs TRBV2 and TRBJ2-3; 8 positions match TRBD2. This receptor was identified in a man aged 30-40 years in good health and CMV-seronegative. The CDR3 DNA follows: TGTGCCAGCAGTGGTGGCGGGGGGATAACAGATACGCAGTATTTT. This codes for CASSGGGGITDTQYF.